This T cell receptor (beta chain) was recovered during a study of shared clonotypes between healthy human individuals. Whole-study results and caveats: About 5% of naive CD4 clonotypes were shared across four donors. Inspection by rarefaction showed sorted-subset sequencing to be incomplete despite large depth.

A note on this clone: What it binds is not known.

As processed by the authors: ImmunoSEQ sequences covered only the junction and lacked quality scores; filtering therefore differed. TCRdb keeps only in-frame clones here, not all; method: immunoSEQ multiplex PCR. V and J calls and clone size follow that table, whereas D and trimming were derived from the DNA. This table holds some 1,600,000 clones, 95% to 99% found once. The sequenced sample was naive CD4+ T cells sorted from blood. Sample subset: CD45RA+ positively selected. This clonotype was obtained from a man aged 25-45 years in good health.

This chain's CDR3 is CASRPDASPSFGNTIYF. CDR3 DNA: TGTGCCAGCAGGCCGGACGCCTCCCCGTCCTTTGGAAACACCATATATTTT. The chain is built from TRBV27 and TRBJ1-3; no clear D gene. V was shortened by 6 bases and J by 3 bases, with 21 bases between the two germline ends. This CDR3 comprises 17 residues. The germline gives CDR1 MNHEY, CDR2 SMNVEV (reference sequence).